This T cell receptor beta chain derives from a study of control samples from healthy donors and cancer patients. Unmatched junction bases numbered 2, after V lost 3 bases and J lost 1 base. This CDR3 spans 14 amino acids. Germline V gene data show CDR1 as SGHRS and CDR2 as YFSETQ. Libraries were prepared by immunoSEQ multiplex PCR; TCRdb keeps only in-frame clonotypes and omits some of them. This table holds approximately 170,000 clones, 90% found once. V usage is TRBV5-1 and J usage is TRBJ2-5; TRBD2 matches 8 bases. Sequencing was carried out using blood. The clonotype originates from a woman aged 50 to 60 in good health. CDR3 in amino acids: CASSSGGIQETQYF. The CDR3 DNA follows: TGCGCCAGCAGCTCGGGGGGGATCCAAGAGACCCAGTACTTC. The variable domain in full, with the rest retrieved from reference TRBV5-1 and TRBJ2-5, is KAGVTQTPRYLIKTRGQQVTLSCSPISGHRSVSWYQQTPGQGLQFLFEYFSETQRNKGNFPGRFSGRQFSNSRSEMNVSTLELGDSALYLCASSSGGIQETQYFGPGTRLLVL.